Following are 11 T cell receptor beta chains from one sample sequenced in a study of cytomegalovirus exposure and HLA in healthy donors. PCR involved 60 Vbeta and 13 Jbeta primers. The protocol was immunoSEQ multiplex PCR, while the TCRdb copy is restricted to in-frame clones and leaves out a portion. The repertoire consists of some 210,000 clones, with about nine tenths occurring once and the leading ten covering around 1.4%. Sequenced material: PBMCs. These receptor sequences come from a man in his thirties or forties in good health and CMV-seronegative.

The chain carries TRBV5-1 and TRBJ1-2, with 7 bases identical to TRBD1. Germline loops: CDR1 SGHRS, CDR2 YFSETQ. The junction had 11 bases not matched to a gene; V was cut back by 1 base and J by 8 bases. The CDR3 length is 15 residues. The CDR3 sequence is CASSLSGQAAWGYTF. The CDR3 nucleotides are TGCGCCAGCAGCTTGTCTGGACAGGCAGCATGGGGCTACACCTTC.

The chain carries TRBV5-6 and TRBJ1-2; 7 bases match TRBD1. Trimming took 6 bases from V and 4 from J; bases not matched to a gene: 6. Germline V gives CDR1 SGHDT, CDR2 YYEEEE. This CDR3 is built from 13 residues. The chain's CDR3 is CASTRDRVYGYTF. The CDR3 DNA sequence: TGTGCCAGCACTAGGGACAGAGTCTATGGCTACACCTTC.

The chain uses TRBV7-2 and TRBJ2-1, with 9 positions matching TRBD2. The CDR3 runs to 16 residues. The V gene's germline CDR1 is SGHTA and CDR2 FQGNSA. The V and J ends lost 0 bases and 7 bases, in that order; junction bases with no gene match: 7. The DNA for the CDR3 is TGTGCCAGCAGCTTAGCGGGGGCGGGGGGGCCGAATGAGCAGTTCTTC. Translating gives CASSLAGAGGPNEQFF.

CDR3 sequence: CASGTSGLQETQYF. In nucleotides, the CDR3 is TGTGCCTCCGGGACTAGCGGACTCCAAGAGACCCAGTACTTC. This chain uses TRBV30 with TRBJ2-5; 11 positions agree with TRBD2. With 7 bases clipped from V and 1 base from J, the junction kept 5 bases outside the gene matches. The CDR3 has 14 residues. Per germline, CDR1 GTSNPN and CDR2 SVGIG (reference sequence).

The rearrangement joins TRBV11-1 to TRBJ2-1; no clear D gene. This CDR3 contains 14 residues. Per the germline V gene, CDR1 is SGHAT and CDR2 is FQDESV (reference sequence). The V end lost 4 bases, the J end lost 7 bases, and 14 bases lay between the germline ends. As DNA, the CDR3 is TGTGCCAGCAGCTCCGTACGTCGCGCGAATGAGCAGTTCTTC. This gives the protein CASSSVRRANEQFF.

This clone was recorded a few times. The chain combines TRBV4-3 with TRBJ2-1, with 7 nucleotides matching TRBD1. CDR1 is LGHNA and CDR2 is YSLEER in the germline V gene. Trimming at V came to 1 base and at J to 2 bases, leaving 11 bases not matched to a gene. This CDR3 is 18 amino acids long. The CDR3 DNA is TGCGCCAGCAGCCAAGGCTACCCTCCAGGGGGTCCCTACAATGAGCAGTTCTTC. This gives the protein CASSQGYPPGGPYNEQFF.

This chain links TRBV7-8 with TRBJ1-4; D uncertain. There are 14 residues in the CDR3. Germline loops: CDR1 SGHVS, CDR2 FQNEAQ. V was trimmed by 1 base and J by 4 bases, leaving 7 bases between them. As DNA, the CDR3 is TGTGCCAGCAGCTTAGGGCAGTTTAATGAAAAACTGTTTTTT. It translates to CASSLGQFNEKLFF.

The chain has TRBV7-9 and TRBJ1-1; 7 bases fit TRBD1. The CDR3 sequence is 12 residues long. Germline loops: CDR1 SEHNR, CDR2 FQNEAQ (reference sequence). V trimming: 5 bases; J trimming: 11 bases; junction bases outside the gene matches: 8. CDR3 sequence (DNA): TGTGCCAGCAGCCCTCACCGGGGACAGGCTTTCTTT. Translating it yields CASSPHRGQAFF.

V usage is TRBV4-1 and J usage is TRBJ2-3; 12 bases agree with TRBD2. Germline V gene lookup returns CDR1 MGHRA and CDR2 YSYEKL. J gave up 5 bases and V 0 bases, and 9 bases lay outside the gene matches. The length of the CDR3 is 18 residues. CDR3 coding DNA: TGCGCCAGCAGCCAAGATCTCACACCGGGACTAGCGGGAGATACGCAGTATTTT. The encoded protein is CASSQDLTPGLAGDTQYF.

The rearrangement links TRBV6-6 to TRBJ2-2, with TRBD1 matching over 7 bases. Germline CDR1 is MNHNY and CDR2 is SVGAGI (reference sequence). The CDR3 spans 15 residues. V dropped 6 bases and J dropped 7; count of bases not matched to a gene: 11. As DNA, the CDR3 is TGTGCCAGCAGCAAACGAGGGGGCGAGGTCGGGGAGCTGTTTTTT. Translation: CASSKRGGEVGELFF.

The genes are TRBV5-1 and TRBJ2-7, with a tentative D call TRBD2 (7 bases). The CDR3 length is 13 residues. The V end lost 2 bases, the J end lost 5 bases, and 11 bases lay between the germline ends. The germline CDR1 and CDR2 sequences are SGHRS and YFSETQ. The CDR3 protein is CASSFQGRDEQYF. The CDR3 nucleotides are TGCGCCAGCAGCTTCCAGGGGAGGGACGAGCAGTACTTC.